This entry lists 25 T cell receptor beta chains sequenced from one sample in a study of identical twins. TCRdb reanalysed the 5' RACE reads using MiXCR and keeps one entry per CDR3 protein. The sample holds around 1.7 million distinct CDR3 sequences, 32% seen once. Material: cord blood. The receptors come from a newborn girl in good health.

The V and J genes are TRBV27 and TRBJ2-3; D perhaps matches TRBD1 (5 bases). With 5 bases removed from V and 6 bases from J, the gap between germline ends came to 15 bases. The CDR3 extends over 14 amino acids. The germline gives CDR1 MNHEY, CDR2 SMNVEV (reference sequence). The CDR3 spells CASSLNRIGDTQYF. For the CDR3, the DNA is TGTGCCAGCAGTCTTAACAGGATTGGGGATACGCAGTATTTT.

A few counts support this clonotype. CDR3 sequence: CSARDSSGALYNEQFF. For the CDR3, the DNA is TGCAGTGCTAGAGATTCTTCGGGAGCCCTCTACAATGAGCAGTTCTTC. This chain connects TRBV20-1 to TRBJ2-1, with D perhaps TRBD2 (6 bases). Trimming shortened V by 0 bases and J by 3 bases, and 15 bases separated the two germline ends. This CDR3 has 16 residues. The germline CDR1 and CDR2 sequences are DFQATT and SNEGSKA (reference sequence).

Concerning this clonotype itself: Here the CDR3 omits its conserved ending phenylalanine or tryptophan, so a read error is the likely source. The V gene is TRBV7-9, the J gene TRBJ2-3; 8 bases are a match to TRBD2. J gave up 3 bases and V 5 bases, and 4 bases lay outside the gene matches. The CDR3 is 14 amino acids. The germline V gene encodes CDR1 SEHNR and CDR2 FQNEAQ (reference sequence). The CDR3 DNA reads TGTGCCAGCAGCCCTACTAGCGGTACAGATACGCAGTATGTT. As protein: CASSPTSGTDTQYV.

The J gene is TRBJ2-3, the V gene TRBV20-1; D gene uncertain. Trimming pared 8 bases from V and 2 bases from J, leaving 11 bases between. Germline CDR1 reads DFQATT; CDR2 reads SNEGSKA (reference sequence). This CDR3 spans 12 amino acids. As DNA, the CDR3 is TGCAGTCGGCGCGCTTCCACAGATACGCAGTATTTT. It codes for CSRRASTDTQYF.

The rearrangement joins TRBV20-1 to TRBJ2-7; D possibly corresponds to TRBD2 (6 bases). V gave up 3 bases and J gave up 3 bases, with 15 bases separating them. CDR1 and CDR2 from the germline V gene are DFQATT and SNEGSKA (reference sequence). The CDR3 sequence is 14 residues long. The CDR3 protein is CSASPGEGGYEQYF. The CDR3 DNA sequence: TGCAGTGCTAGTCCGGGGGAAGGAGGCTACGAGCAGTACTTC.

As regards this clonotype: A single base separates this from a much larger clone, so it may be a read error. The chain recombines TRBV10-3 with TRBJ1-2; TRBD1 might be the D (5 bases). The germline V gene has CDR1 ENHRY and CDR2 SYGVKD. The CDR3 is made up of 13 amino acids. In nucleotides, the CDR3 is TGTGCCGTCAGTGAGTCTTGGAGGGACGGCTACACCTTC. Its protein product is CAVSESWRDGYTF.

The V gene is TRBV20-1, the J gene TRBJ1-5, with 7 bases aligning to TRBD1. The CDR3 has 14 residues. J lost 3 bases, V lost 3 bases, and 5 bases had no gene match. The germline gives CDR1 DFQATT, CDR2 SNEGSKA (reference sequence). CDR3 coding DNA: TGCAGTGCTAGCCGGGACAGTTACAATCAGCCCCAGCATTTT. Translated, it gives CSASRDSYNQPQHF.

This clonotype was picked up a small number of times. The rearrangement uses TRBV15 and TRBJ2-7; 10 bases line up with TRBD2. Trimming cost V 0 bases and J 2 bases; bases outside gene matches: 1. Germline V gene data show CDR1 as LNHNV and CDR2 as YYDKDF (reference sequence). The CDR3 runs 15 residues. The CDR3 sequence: CATSREGTSAYEQYF. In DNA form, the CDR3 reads TGTGCCACCAGCAGAGAGGGGACTAGCGCCTACGAGCAGTACTTC.

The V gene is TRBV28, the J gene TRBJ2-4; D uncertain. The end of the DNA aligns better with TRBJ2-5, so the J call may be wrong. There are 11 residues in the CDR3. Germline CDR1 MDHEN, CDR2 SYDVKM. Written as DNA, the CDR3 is TGTGCCAGCAACCTGGGAGAGACCCAGTACTTC. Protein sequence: CASNLGETQYF.

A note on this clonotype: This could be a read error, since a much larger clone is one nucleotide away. Written as DNA, the CDR3 is TGTGCCAGGAGCTTTTCACTAGCGGTGACTCAAGAGACCCAGTACTTC. It codes for CARSFSLAVTQETQYF. The chain combines TRBV11-2 with TRBJ2-4; 8 nucleotides align to TRBD2. The DNA end lines up better with TRBJ2-5; the J call may be wrong. The germline V gene encodes CDR1 SGHAT and CDR2 FQNNGV. The CDR3 has 16 residues.

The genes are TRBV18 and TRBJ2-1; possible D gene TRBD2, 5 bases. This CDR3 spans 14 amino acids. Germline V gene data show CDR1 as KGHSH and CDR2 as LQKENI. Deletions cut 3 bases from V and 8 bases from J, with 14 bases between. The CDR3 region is CASSPLLEVYEQFF. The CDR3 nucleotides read TGTGCCAGCTCACCTTTACTAGAAGTCTATGAGCAGTTCTTC.

CDR3 nucleotides: TGTGCCAGCAGTCGTCCGACTACCTTTCTCTCCTACGAGCAGTACTTC. This gives the protein CASSRPTTFLSYEQYF. The genes are TRBV2 and TRBJ2-7, with D tentatively TRBD2 (5 bases). The CDR3 consists of 16 residues. Trimming shortened V by 5 bases and J by 0 bases, and 17 bases separated the two germline ends. Germline V gene sequence: CDR1 SNHLY, CDR2 FYNNEI. The variable domain in full, completed from reference TRBV2 and TRBJ2-7, reads EPEVTQTPSHQVTQMGQEVILRCVPISNHLYFYWYRQILGQKVEFLVSFYNNEISEKSEIFDDQFSVERPDGSNFTLKIRSTKLEDSAMYFCASSRPTTFLSYEQYFGPGTRLTVT.

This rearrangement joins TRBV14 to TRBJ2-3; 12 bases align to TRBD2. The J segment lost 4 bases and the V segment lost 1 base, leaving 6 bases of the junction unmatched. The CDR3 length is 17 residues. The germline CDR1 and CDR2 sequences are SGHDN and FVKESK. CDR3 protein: CASSQVFGTSGPDTQYF. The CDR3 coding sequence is TGTGCCAGCAGCCAAGTTTTCGGGACTAGCGGGCCAGATACGCAGTATTTT. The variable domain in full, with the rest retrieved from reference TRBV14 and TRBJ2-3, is EAGVTQFPSHSVIEKGQTVTLRCDPISGHDNLYWYRRVMGKEIKFLLHFVKESKQDESGMPNNRFLAERTGGTYSTLKVQPAELEDSGVYFCASSQVFGTSGPDTQYFGPGTRLTVL.

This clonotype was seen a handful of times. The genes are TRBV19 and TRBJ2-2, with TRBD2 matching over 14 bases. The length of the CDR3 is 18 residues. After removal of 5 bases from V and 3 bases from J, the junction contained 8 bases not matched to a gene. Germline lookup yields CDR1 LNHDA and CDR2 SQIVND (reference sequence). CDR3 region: CASSSRLAGGPYTGELFF. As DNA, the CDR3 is TGTGCCAGTAGTTCCCGACTAGCGGGAGGGCCTTACACCGGGGAGCTGTTTTTT.

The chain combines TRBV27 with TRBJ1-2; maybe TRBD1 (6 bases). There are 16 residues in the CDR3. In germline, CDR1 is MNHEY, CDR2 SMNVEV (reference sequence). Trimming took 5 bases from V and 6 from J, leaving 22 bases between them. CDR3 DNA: TGTGCCAGCAGTGTCTCGGGACACCCGATTTATGATGGCTACACCTTC. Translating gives CASSVSGHPIYDGYTF.

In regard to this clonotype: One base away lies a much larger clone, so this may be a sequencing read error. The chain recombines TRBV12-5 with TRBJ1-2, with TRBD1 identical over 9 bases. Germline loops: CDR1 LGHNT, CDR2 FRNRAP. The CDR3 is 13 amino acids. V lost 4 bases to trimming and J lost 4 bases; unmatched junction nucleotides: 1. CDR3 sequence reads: CASGSTGGYGYTF. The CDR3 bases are TGTGCTAGTGGTTCGACAGGGGGCTATGGCTACACCTTC. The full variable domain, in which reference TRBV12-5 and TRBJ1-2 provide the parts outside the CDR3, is DARVTQTPRHKVTEMGQEVTMRCQPILGHNTVFWYRQTMMQGLELLAYFRNRAPLDDSGMPKDRFSAEMPDATLATLKIQPSEPRDSAVYFCASGSTGGYGYTFGSGTRLTVV.

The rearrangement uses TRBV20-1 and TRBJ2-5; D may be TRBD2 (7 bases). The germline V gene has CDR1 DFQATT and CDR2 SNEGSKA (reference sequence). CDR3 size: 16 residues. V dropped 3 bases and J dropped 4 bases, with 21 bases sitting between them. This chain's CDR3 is CSARGAGEERGETQYF. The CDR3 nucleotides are TGCAGTGCTAGGGGGGCGGGAGAGGAACGGGGAGAGACCCAGTACTTC.

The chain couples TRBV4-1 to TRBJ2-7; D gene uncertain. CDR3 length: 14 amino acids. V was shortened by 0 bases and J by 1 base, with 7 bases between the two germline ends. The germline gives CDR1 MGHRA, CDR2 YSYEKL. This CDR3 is CASSQDARSYEQYF. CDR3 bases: TGCGCCAGCAGCCAAGATGCACGGTCCTACGAGCAGTACTTC.

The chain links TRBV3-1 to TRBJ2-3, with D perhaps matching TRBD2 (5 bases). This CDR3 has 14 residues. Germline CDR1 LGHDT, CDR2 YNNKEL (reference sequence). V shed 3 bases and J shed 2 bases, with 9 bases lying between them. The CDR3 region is CASSQDWHTDTQYF. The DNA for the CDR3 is TGTGCCAGCAGCCAGGACTGGCACACAGATACGCAGTATTTT.

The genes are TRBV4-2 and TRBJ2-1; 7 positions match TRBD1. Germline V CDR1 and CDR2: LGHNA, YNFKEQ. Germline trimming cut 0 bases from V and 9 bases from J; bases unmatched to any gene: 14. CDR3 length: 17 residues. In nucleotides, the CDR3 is TGTGCCAGCAGCCAAGAACGTCGACAGGGCATGAGGGGTGAGCAGTTCTTC. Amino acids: CASSQERRQGMRGEQFF.

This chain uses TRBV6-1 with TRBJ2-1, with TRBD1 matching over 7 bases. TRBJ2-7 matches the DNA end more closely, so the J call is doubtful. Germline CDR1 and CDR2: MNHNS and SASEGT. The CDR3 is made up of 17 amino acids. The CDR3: CASSQPQGPKAYNEQYF. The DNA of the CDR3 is TGTGCCAGCAGTCAACCACAGGGGCCTAAGGCCTACAATGAGCAGTACTTC.

In DNA form, the CDR3 reads TGTGCCAGCATGCAAAGGGACTATGGCTACACCTTC. It specifies CASMQRDYGYTF. This chain uses TRBV5-6 with TRBJ1-2; D is uncertain. The ends were cut back, 6 bases at V and 3 bases at J, with 9 bases in the middle. The CDR3 has 12 amino acids. CDR1 is SGHDT, CDR2 YYEEEE, per germline.

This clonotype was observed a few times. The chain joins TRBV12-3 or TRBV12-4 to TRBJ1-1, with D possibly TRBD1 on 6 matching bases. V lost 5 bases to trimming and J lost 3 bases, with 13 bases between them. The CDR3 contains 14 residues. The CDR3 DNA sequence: TGTGCCAGCAGTCGACCCCACAGGGACACTGAAGCTTTCTTT. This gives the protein CASSRPHRDTEAFF.

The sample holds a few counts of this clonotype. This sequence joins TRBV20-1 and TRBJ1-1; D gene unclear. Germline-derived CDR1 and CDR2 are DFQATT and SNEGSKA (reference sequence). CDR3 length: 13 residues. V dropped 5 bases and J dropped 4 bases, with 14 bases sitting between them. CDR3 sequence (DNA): TGCAGTGCTCGCCCACTCGGGCGCACTGAAGCTTTCTTT. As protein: CSARPLGRTEAFF.

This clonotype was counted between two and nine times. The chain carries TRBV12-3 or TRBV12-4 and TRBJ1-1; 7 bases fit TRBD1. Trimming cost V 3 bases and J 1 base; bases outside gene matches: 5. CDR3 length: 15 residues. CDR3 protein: CASSFGQGGNTEAFF. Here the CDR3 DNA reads TGTGCCAGCAGTTTTGGCCAGGGGGGGAACACTGAAGCTTTCTTT.